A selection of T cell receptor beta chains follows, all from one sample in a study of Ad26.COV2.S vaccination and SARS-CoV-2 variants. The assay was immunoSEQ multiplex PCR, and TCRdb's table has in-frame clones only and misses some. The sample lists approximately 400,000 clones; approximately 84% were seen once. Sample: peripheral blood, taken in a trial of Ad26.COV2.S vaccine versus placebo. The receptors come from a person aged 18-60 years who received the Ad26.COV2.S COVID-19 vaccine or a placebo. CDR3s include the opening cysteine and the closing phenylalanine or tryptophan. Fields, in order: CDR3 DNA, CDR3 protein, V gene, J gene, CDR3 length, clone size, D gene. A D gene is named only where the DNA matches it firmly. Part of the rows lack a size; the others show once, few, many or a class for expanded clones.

TGTGCCAGCAGCTTAATTGTCGCCCCCCAAGAGACCCAGTACTTC	CASSLIVAPQETQYF	TRBV5-8	TRBJ2-5	15	.	.
TGCAGCGTCGCTGACAGGGCTGGCGGTCAGCCCCAGCATTTT	CSVADRAGGQPQHF	TRBV29-1	TRBJ1-5	14	.	TRBD1
TGTGCCAGCAGTTACTCAGTGGGACACAGCTCCTACGAGCAGTACTTC	CASSYSVGHSSYEQYF	TRBV6-5	TRBJ2-7	16	.	.
TGTGCCAGCAGCCAAGAAGTCAGCGCTAGCACAGATACGCAGTATTTT	CASSQEVSASTDTQYF	TRBV3-1/TRBV3-2	TRBJ2-3	16	.	.
TGTGCCAGTAGTTTGGACAGGGCCTATGGCTACACCTTC	CASSLDRAYGYTF	TRBV19	TRBJ1-2	13	.	TRBD1
TGTGCCAGCAGCCCGGAGGGCTGGCCTGGGGCCACCGGGGAGCTGTTTTTT	CASSPEGWPGATGELFF	TRBV5-4	TRBJ2-2	17	.	.
TGTGCCAGCAGCTTGGCCCTACAGGGGAAAAGCTCCTACGAGCAGTACTTC	CASSLALQGKSSYEQYF	TRBV5-6	TRBJ2-7	17	.	TRBD1
TGTGCCAGCAGGTTATGGGTGGGCACCGGGGAGCTGTTTTTT	CASRLWVGTGELFF	TRBV6-5	TRBJ2-2	14	.	.
TGTGCCAGCAGACTCACAGGGGACCATGGCTACACCTTC	CASRLTGDHGYTF	TRBV27	TRBJ1-2	13	few	TRBD1
TGTGCCAGTAGTATAAATCCGACAGTTAATTCACCCCTCCACTTT	CASSINPTVNSPLHF	TRBV19	TRBJ1-6	15	.	.
TGTGCCAGCTCACGCAGTGAAGGTAACACTGAAGCTTTCTTT	CASSRSEGNTEAFF	TRBV18	TRBJ1-1	14	.	.
TGTGCCAGCAGTGAGACAGGGGTCGACTACGAGCAGTACTTC	CASSETGVDYEQYF	TRBV6-2/TRBV6-3	TRBJ2-7	14	.	TRBD1
TGTGCCAGCAAAGTAGGACAGGCCACCTACGAGCAGTACTTC	CASKVGQATYEQYF	TRBV6-5	TRBJ2-7	14	.	TRBD1
TGTGCCAGCAGTAGGACAGGTCCTGAGAATCAGCCCCAGCATTTT	CASSRTGPENQPQHF	TRBV6-2/TRBV6-3	TRBJ1-5	15	few	TRBD1
TGTGCCAGCAGCTTAACGGGACTAGCGGGGGGGACGCAGTATTTT	CASSLTGLAGGTQYF	TRBV7-2	TRBJ2-3	15	.	TRBD2
TGCAGCGTTGTTCCCGGGACAGGGGGCGACTACGAGCAGTACTTC	CSVVPGTGGDYEQYF	TRBV29-1	TRBJ2-7	15	.	TRBD1
TGTGCCAGCAATTTAAGCGGGAGTAAGACAGATACGCAGTATTTT	CASNLSGSKTDTQYF	TRBV9	TRBJ2-3	15	.	TRBD2
TGTGCCAGCAGCCTACTAGCGGGGTCCTACGAGCAGTACTTC	CASSLLAGSYEQYF	TRBV13	TRBJ2-7	14	.	TRBD2
TGTGCCAGCAGCGAGGGGACAGCACAAGAGACCCAGTACTTC	CASSEGTAQETQYF	TRBV9	TRBJ2-5	14	.	TRBD1
TGTGCCAGCAGCTCCAATTCCCCGGGAGCGGGGGATGAGCAGTTCTTC	CASSSNSPGAGDEQFF	TRBV7-6	TRBJ2-1	16	.	TRBD2
TGTGCCAGCAGTTTACAGGGGTTCGACGAGCAGTACTTC	CASSLQGFDEQYF	TRBV12-3/TRBV12-4	TRBJ2-7	13	.	.
TGTGCCAGCAGTGACGCCGGTGGAAGCACAGATACGCAGTATTTT	CASSDAGGSTDTQYF	TRBV6-2/TRBV6-3	TRBJ2-3	15	.	.
TGTGCCAGTAGTTCCTATGGGCCAGTGCTTATGAACACTGAAGCTTTCTTT	CASSSYGPVLMNTEAFF	TRBV19	TRBJ1-1	17	.	.
TGTGCCTGGAGTGTACATTACTATGGGTATGAGCAGTTCTTC	CAWSVHYYGYEQFF	TRBV30	TRBJ2-1	14	.	.
TGTGCCAGCAGCTTGGCCCACCTTGTTATGGTGGCTGAGCAGTTCTTC	CASSLAHLVMVAEQFF	TRBV5-5	TRBJ2-1	16	.	.
TGTGCCAGCAGTTACCCCCCGGGGACAGGTACCGGGGAGCTGTTTTTT	CASSYPPGTGTGELFF	TRBV6-2/TRBV6-3	TRBJ2-2	16	.	TRBD1
TGCGCCAGCAGCTCCTCAGTGAACCAAGAGACCCAGTACTTC	CASSSSVNQETQYF	TRBV5-1	TRBJ2-5	14	.	.
TGCGCCAGCAGCCAAGAGGGTATGGGCGTCGCTGAAGCTTTCTTT	CASSQEGMGVAEAFF	TRBV4-3	TRBJ1-1	15	.	.
TGTGCCAGTAGTGTGATCCACGGCCTCGGGGTTGCAGATACGCAGTATTTT	CASSVIHGLGVADTQYF	TRBV19	TRBJ2-3	17	.	.
TGCGCCAGCAGCCAGGTGACTTTCACAGATACGCAGTATTTT	CASSQVTFTDTQYF	TRBV4-1	TRBJ2-3	14	few	.
TGTGCCAGCAGCTCACGAACTAGCGGGGGGACCTACGAGCAGTACTTC	CASSSRTSGGTYEQYF	TRBV7-9	TRBJ2-7	16	few	TRBD2
TGCGCCAGCAGCTTGGCCCAGCGCGGAGACGAGCAGTACTTC	CASSLAQRGDEQYF	TRBV5-1	TRBJ2-7	14	.	.
TGTGCCAGCAGCAGTTTTGTGGGCCGCGAGCAGTACTTC	CASSSFVGREQYF	TRBV3-1/TRBV3-2	TRBJ2-7	13	few	.
TGTGCCAGCAGTTTCCTCCCGGGCGGGAGGTTCCAAGAGACCCAGTACTTC	CASSFLPGGRFQETQYF	TRBV28	TRBJ2-5	17	.	TRBD2
TGTGCCAGCAGCGGGCTTAGCGGGACTGAGACCCAGTACTTC	CASSGLSGTETQYF	TRBV25-1	TRBJ2-5	14	.	TRBD2
TGTGCCAGCAGCCACCCCGGAAACACCATATATTTT	CASSHPGNTIYF	TRBV3-1/TRBV3-2	TRBJ1-3	12	.	.
TGCAGCGTTGAGGGGACAGGGGGCGACGAGCAGTACTTC	CSVEGTGGDEQYF	TRBV29-1	TRBJ2-7	13	.	TRBD1
TGTGCCAGCTCTCCGACTAGCGGGGACTACAATGAGCAGTTCTTC	CASSPTSGDYNEQFF	TRBV18	TRBJ2-1	15	.	TRBD2
TGTGCCAGTAGTAGCGGACTAGCGGGAGCGGGGACCCAGTACTTC	CASSSGLAGAGTQYF	TRBV19	TRBJ2-5	15	.	TRBD2
TGCAGCGTTCGTCCAGCCGGACATAAAGAAAAACTGTTTTTT	CSVRPAGHKEKLFF	TRBV29-1	TRBJ1-4	14	.	.
TGTGCCAGCAGTTACTCCATCAGGGCCGCGGATGAAAAACTGTTTTTT	CASSYSIRAADEKLFF	TRBV6-5	TRBJ1-4	16	.	.
TGTGCCATCAGACCCCATGGACTGGCGAGGGATAATTCACCCCTCCACTTT	CAIRPHGLARDNSPLHF	TRBV10-3	TRBJ1-6	17	.	.